Listed below are T cell receptor beta chains from one sample, sequenced in a study of T cell repertoires in cytomegalovirus infection. In TCRdb, the reads were re-called with MiXCR into one record per CDR3 protein. The profile shows nearly 550,000 distinct CDR3 sequences, approximately 17% of them singletons. Sequenced input: CD8+ T cells from PBMCs. Receptor source: a human donor in good health (CMV status not recorded). Some clones in this sample may be carry-over from other donors' samples. Each CDR3 is given with its conserved first and last residue. The D gene is left open where the match is weak. The listing skips clone size in some rows; elsewhere it reads once, few, many or a size class.

D gene,V gene,clone size,J gene,CDR3 DNA,CDR3 protein
NA,TRBV27,many,TRBJ2-1,TGTGCCAGCAGTTTATCCCCGGCAGGCTACTCCTACAATGAGCAGTTCTTC,CASSLSPAGYSYNEQFF
NA,TRBV9,NA,TRBJ2-7,TGTGCCAGCAGCGTAACCCCAGGGGAAGTCGAGCAGTACTTC,CASSVTPGEVEQYF
NA,TRBV27,NA,TRBJ2-3,TGTGCCAGCAGTTCCCCGGAGGGGAAGGGCACAGATACGCAGTATTTT,CASSSPEGKGTDTQYF
NA,TRBV4-1,NA,TRBJ1-1,TGCGCCAGCAGCCAAAGAGGGTCGATGAACACTGAAGCTTTCTTT,CASSQRGSMNTEAFF
TRBD2,TRBV20-1,few,TRBJ2-3,TGCAGTGCTAGACCCTATAGCGGGGAACCCACAGATACGCAGTATTTT,CSARPYSGEPTDTQYF
NA,TRBV7-9,many,TRBJ1-5,TGTGCCAGCACCCTGGGGAGGGACCAGCCCCAGCATTTT,CASTLGRDQPQHF
TRBD2,TRBV9,few,TRBJ2-2,TGTGCCAGCGCTAGCGGGACTAGCAGCCGGGAGCTGTTTTTT,CASASGTSSRELFF
NA,TRBV7-9,many,TRBJ2-7,TGTGCCAGCAGGCCTTCTAGCAGAAGCTCCTACGAGCAGTACTTC,CASRPSSRSSYEQYF
TRBD1,TRBV7-9,few,TRBJ1-2,TGTGCCAGCAGCTTAGCCCTGAGAATAGGACAGGGGGCTATCTACACCTTC,CASSLALRIGQGAIYTF
NA,TRBV18,many,TRBJ2-5,TGTGCCAGCAGCCCGAGGTACCAAGAGACCCAGTACTTC,CASSPRYQETQYF
NA,TRBV20-1,NA,TRBJ2-5,TGCAGTGCTAGCCTCGGACAATTCGACGTTGGGACCCAGTACTTC,CSASLGQFDVGTQYF
NA,TRBV14,few,TRBJ2-7,TGTGCCAGCAGCCGAATCCGGGGCTCCTACGAGCAGTACTTC,CASSRIRGSYEQYF
TRBD1,TRBV4-1,few,TRBJ1-6,TGCGCCAGCAGCTTCCCGGGACAGAATTCACCCCTCCACTTT,CASSFPGQNSPLHF
TRBD2,TRBV4-1,few,TRBJ2-4,TGCGCCAGCAGCCAAGAGTTGACGAGCGGGAGGGAAAGAAACTTC,CASSQELTSGRERNF
NA,TRBV5-5,NA,TRBJ2-1,TGTGCCAGCAGCTTGATCACGACAGTTTACAATGAGCAGTTCTTC,CASSLITTVYNEQFF
TRBD2,TRBV7-8,many,TRBJ2-3,TGTGCCAGCGCCCCTTTGGATAGCGGGATGACAGATACGCAGTATTTT,CASAPLDSGMTDTQYF
NA,TRBV15,NA,TRBJ1-3,TGTGCCACCAGCCCGGGCCCTTTCTCTGGAAACACCATATATTTT,CATSPGPFSGNTIYF
TRBD2,TRBV12-3/TRBV12-4,many,TRBJ2-1,TGTGCCAGCAGAAAATCTAGCGGGGGGGCCAATGAGCAGTTCTTC,CASRKSSGGANEQFF
NA,TRBV9,many,TRBJ1-5,TGTGCCAGCAGCGTGGGAAATAGCAATCAGCCCCAGCATTTT,CASSVGNSNQPQHF
TRBD2,TRBV2,few,TRBJ2-7,TGTGCCAGCAGTATGGCGGGAGGGCCCTACGAGCAGTACTTC,CASSMAGGPYEQYF
NA,TRBV5-1,many,TRBJ2-7,TGCGCCAGCAGTATCAGTTCCTACGAGCAGTACTTC,CASSISSYEQYF
NA,TRBV28,NA,TRBJ2-1,TGTGCCGCGCGCCCCCACCCGGGCAATGAGCAGTTCTTC,CAARPHPGNEQFF
NA,TRBV30,NA,TRBJ1-5,TGTGCCTGGAGTGTGGGGTCTGGACAGCCCCAGCATTTT,CAWSVGSGQPQHF
TRBD2,TRBV6-6,NA,TRBJ2-7,TGTGCCAGCCTTCGGGGGGGTCCCTCCTACGAGCAGTACTTC,CASLRGGPSYEQYF
NA,TRBV4-2,few,TRBJ2-1,TGTGCCAGCAGCCAAGATCCGGGACTCCCTAGGAATGAGCAGTTCTTC,CASSQDPGLPRNEQFF
NA,TRBV29-1,few,TRBJ2-7,TGCAGCGTTGTGGAGGGGGAGTACGAGCAGTACTTC,CSVVEGEYEQYF
TRBD1,TRBV7-6,many,TRBJ2-2,TGTGCCAGCAGCAAGACAGGGGGGATCGCCGGGGAGCTGTTTTTT,CASSKTGGIAGELFF
NA,TRBV20-1,few,TRBJ1-2,TGCAGTGCTAGAGATGACCAAAGGGGTGGCTACACCTTC,CSARDDQRGGYTF
NA,TRBV19,many,TRBJ1-1,TGTGCCAGTAGTATGGGGGGGGTTGACACTGAAGCTTTCTTT,CASSMGGVDTEAFF
TRBD1,TRBV27,few,TRBJ1-4,TGTGCCAGCAGTTTTCTCGGACAGGGGAATGAAAAACTGTTTTTT,CASSFLGQGNEKLFF
NA,TRBV12-3/TRBV12-4,many,TRBJ2-2,TGTGCCAGCAGTTTAGATGGGACGAACACCGGGGAGCTGTTTTTT,CASSLDGTNTGELFF
NA,TRBV20-1,NA,TRBJ2-1,TGCAGTGCGTGGGGCTCCTACAATGAGCAGTTCTTC,CSAWGSYNEQFF
TRBD2,TRBV7-9,many,TRBJ2-1,TGTGCCAGCGGATCGAATAGCGGGGGGGCAAGTAGTGAGCAGTTCTTC,CASGSNSGGASSEQFF
NA,TRBV27,few,TRBJ2-4,TGTGCCAGCAGTTTACCGGGGACGAACATTCAGTACTTC,CASSLPGTNIQYF
NA,TRBV6-1,many,TRBJ2-2,TGTGCCAGCAGTAACCGGGACTCACCCTTCGTGGAGCTGTTTTTT,CASSNRDSPFVELFF
NA,TRBV18,few,TRBJ1-5,TGTGCCAGCTCACCGGTAAAATCCGATCAGCCCCAGCATTTT,CASSPVKSDQPQHF
NA,TRBV4-1,NA,TRBJ2-5,TGTGCCAGCAGCCAACCAGGGGGGGCATTATGGGAGACCCAGTACTTC,CASSQPGGALWETQYF
TRBD1,TRBV6-2/TRBV6-3,many,TRBJ2-7,TGTGCCAGCAGCGCCCCACAGGGGGCTTTCGGCGAGCAGTACTTC,CASSAPQGAFGEQYF
TRBD1,TRBV12-5,NA,TRBJ1-2,TGTGCTAGTGGTCTGCCCTACCCGCAGGGGGCAGAGGGCTACACCTTC,CASGLPYPQGAEGYTF
TRBD1,TRBV4-1,many,TRBJ1-2,TGCGCCAGCAGCCAAGTGTCAGGGGGACATGGCTACACCTTC,CASSQVSGGHGYTF
TRBD1,TRBV7-9,many,TRBJ2-7,TGTGCCAGCAGCCACCGGGACAGGGGGCTGTACGAGCAGTACTTC,CASSHRDRGLYEQYF
TRBD1,TRBV12-3/TRBV12-4,many,TRBJ1-5,TGTGCCAGCAGTCCTACGGGACAGGTGTTCAATCAGCCCCAGCATTTT,CASSPTGQVFNQPQHF
NA,TRBV27,many,TRBJ2-4,TGTGCCAGCGCCCCGGCCGCGGAGGGCAAAAACATTCAGTACTTC,CASAPAAEGKNIQYF
NA,TRBV2,few,TRBJ2-3,TGTGCCAAATACTTGGTTACAGATACGCAGTATTTT,CAKYLVTDTQYF
NA,TRBV20-1,NA,TRBJ2-3,TGCAGTGCTAGAGATAGGGGCAACACAGATACGCAGTATTTT,CSARDRGNTDTQYF
TRBD1,TRBV7-2,many,TRBJ1-1,TGTGCCAGCAGCCAGGACAGGGGCCACACTGAAGCTTTCTTT,CASSQDRGHTEAFF
NA,TRBV6-2/TRBV6-3,NA,TRBJ1-1,TGTGCCAGCACATCGGGGTTTGGGACTGAAGCTTTCTTT,CASTSGFGTEAFF
TRBD2,TRBV12-5,NA,TRBJ2-7,TGTGCTAGTGGTTCGAGACTAGCGGGAGCGAGCTACGAGCAGTACTTC,CASGSRLAGASYEQYF
TRBD2,TRBV27,many,TRBJ2-7,TGTGCCAGCAGTTCTAGCGGGGGGGTTATTTCCTACGAGCAGTACTTC,CASSSSGGVISYEQYF
NA,TRBV6-1,NA,TRBJ2-7,TGTGCCAGCAGTGAATACTACGAGCAGTACTTC,CASSEYYEQYF
NA,TRBV9,NA,TRBJ1-3,TGTGCCAGCACCCCTCCCTATGGAAACACCATATATTTT,CASTPPYGNTIYF
TRBD2,TRBV5-1,NA,TRBJ2-3,TGCGCCAGCAGCTCGAAAGGTCTAGCGGGAGCGGATACGCAGTATTTT,CASSSKGLAGADTQYF